This T cell receptor beta chain is from a study of PD-1 and CTLA-4 blockade in melanoma. Method: immunoSEQ multiplex PCR; TCRdb's copy keeps in-frame clones and lacks some. The table has 7,200 or so clones, about 80% seen once. The CDR3 totals 14 residues. Trimming removed 3 bases at V and 0 bases at J, with 6 bases between. Germline CDR1 is SEHNR and CDR2 is FQNEAQ (reference sequence). Source: CD8+ T cells from peripheral blood, taken before anti-PD-1 treatment. The chain uses TRBV7-9 and TRBJ1-5; D might be TRBD1 (5 bases). The TCR comes from a human donor with melanoma. CDR3 in amino acids: CASSLTDSNQPQHF. CDR3 nucleotide sequence: TGTGCCAGCAGCTTGACAGATAGCAATCAGCCCCAGCATTTT.